The 10 T cell receptor beta chains reported below all come from one sample, sequenced in a study of OX40 agonist ivuxolimab in advanced cancers. Profiled with immunoSEQ multiplex PCR; TCRdb holds only in-frame clones, not every one. The data hold 53,000 or so clones, with about four fifths observed a single time. The sample in question was CD4+ or CD8+ T cells sorted from blood, obtained in a trial of the OX40 agonist ivuxolimab. These receptors were taken from an adult with an advanced solid tumor such as melanoma, head and neck, liver or kidney cancer.

The rearrangement links TRBV7-2 to TRBJ2-2; 7 bases fit TRBD2. CDR1 and CDR2 from the germline V gene are SGHTA and FQGNSA. J lost 6 bases, V lost 7 bases, and 11 bases had no gene match. The length of the CDR3 is 15 residues. CDR3 nucleotide sequence: TGTGCCAGCATGCAGAGGGCGGGAGCCCCCGGGGAGCTGTTTTTT. It yields the protein CASMQRAGAPGELFF.

The CDR3 coding sequence is TGTGCCAGCACCAATGGCGGGGGGCGAGAGACCCAGTACTTC. Its translation is CASTNGGGRETQYF. The chain recombines TRBV6-5 with TRBJ2-5; 8 bases are shared with TRBD2. V was clipped by 7 bases and J by 4 bases; unmatched bases: 8. The CDR3 length is 14 residues. CDR1 and CDR2 from the germline V gene are MNHEY and SVGAGI.

This clone was detected once. The J gene is TRBJ2-3, the V gene TRBV14; D tentatively fits TRBD1 or TRBD2 (6 bases each). The length of the CDR3 is 14 residues. Germline CDR1 and CDR2: SGHDN and FVKESK. V shed 0 bases and J shed 11 bases, with 15 bases lying between them. This chain's CDR3 is CASSQELSGALQYF. Here the CDR3 DNA reads TGTGCCAGCAGCCAAGAATTATCGGGGGCTTTGCAGTATTTT.

A few counts support this clone. V gene TRBV18 combines with J gene TRBJ2-3; D not resolved. V was pared by 2 bases and J by 2 bases, with 14 bases between. The CDR3 is made up of 16 amino acids. Germline V gives CDR1 KGHSH, CDR2 LQKENI. CDR3 in DNA: TGTGCCAGCTCACCAGGCGCCCTCTTAACCACAGATACGCAGTATTTT. Translated, it gives CASSPGALLTTDTQYF. The entire variable domain, with the rest obtained from reference TRBV18 and TRBJ2-3, is as follows: NAGVMQNPRHLVRRRGQEARLRCSPMKGHSHVYWYRQLPEEGLKFMVYLQKENIIDESGMPKERFSAEFPKEGPSILRIQQVVRGDSAAYFCASSPGALLTTDTQYFGPGTRLTVL.

This clone has just a few counts. The chain employs TRBV7-9 and TRBJ1-6; TRBD1 might be the D (6 bases). This CDR3 spans 14 amino acids. V was cut by 5 bases and J by 9 bases, with 14 bases left in between. Germline V gives CDR1 SEHNR, CDR2 FQNEAQ (reference sequence). The CDR3 sequence: CASSPVQGTSPLHF. CDR3 nucleotide sequence: TGTGCCAGCAGCCCGGTACAGGGAACTTCACCCCTCCACTTT.

This clone was observed a few times. The chain combines TRBV19 with TRBJ2-1; D is unresolved. The CDR3 is made up of 15 amino acids. The germline V gene has CDR1 LNHDA and CDR2 SQIVND (reference sequence). Trimming took off 4 bases at V and 7 bases at J, with 17 bases between the two ends. The CDR3 DNA reads as TGTGCCAGTAGTACCGAAGCGATAGGGTATAATGAGCAGTTCTTC. Amino acid sequence: CASSTEAIGYNEQFF.

This clone has only a few counts. V usage is TRBV7-9 and J usage is TRBJ1-2, with D perhaps matching TRBD1 (6 bases). V lost 4 bases and J lost 6, with 18 bases in between. CDR1 and CDR2 (germline): SEHNR, FQNEAQ (reference sequence). This CDR3 has 15 amino acids. The CDR3 DNA is TGTGCCAGCAGCTACACAGGGAGACGTCAGGATGGCTACACCTTC. Translating gives CASSYTGRRQDGYTF.

The V and J genes are TRBV14 and TRBJ1-2; 7 nucleotides align to TRBD1. Trimming cost V 3 bases and J 6 bases; bases outside gene matches: 13. The CDR3 loop spans 16 amino acids. CDR1 is SGHDN, CDR2 FVKESK, per germline. The CDR3 DNA reads as TGTGCCAGCAGCCATACCCGGGACAGTCCCAAGAATGGCTACACCTTC. This translates into CASSHTRDSPKNGYTF.

The gene calls are TRBV21-1 and TRBJ2-3; the table gives TRBD2 as D, unverified against the DNA. TRBV21-1 is deemed a pseudogene. This CDR3 has 16 amino acids. CDR3 amino acids: CASSKGTSGRSDTQYF. The CDR3 DNA follows: TGTGCCAGCAGCAAAGGGACTAGCGGGAGGTCAGATACGCAGTATTTT.

J is TRBJ1-5 and V is TRBV10-1; D ambiguous. CDR1 and CDR2 (germline): WNHNN, SYGVQD (reference sequence). This CDR3 is 13 amino acids long. Deletions cut 8 bases from V and 2 bases from J, with 10 bases between. The CDR3: CASASQGNQPQHF. DNA for the CDR3: TGCGCCAGCGCAAGCCAGGGCAATCAGCCCCAGCATTTT.